This T cell receptor beta chain was retrieved from a study of Ad26.COV2.S vaccination and SARS-CoV-2 variants. V lost 5 bases, J lost 4 bases, and 13 bases lay in between. The CDR3 spans 13 residues. Per germline, CDR1 GTSNPN and CDR2 SVGIG (reference sequence). Using immunoSEQ multiplex PCR, the repertoire was profiled, and TCRdb retains in-frame clones only, with some absent. This table has about 390,000 clones, roughly nine tenths appearing once. This sample's treatment: around 19 received Ad26.COV2.S at low or high dose, single or two shots; roughly five received placebo; per-sample allocation not given. The samples were gathered on day 63 after the first injection of vaccine or placebo. Study-wide results and limits: Similar non-spike TCR breadth was seen in vaccine and placebo recipients.

Concerning this clone itself: Its antigen is unidentified.

The sequences come from peripheral blood, collected in a trial of Ad26.COV2.S vaccine versus placebo. J is TRBJ2-3 and V is TRBV30, with unresolved D. The TCR was taken from a person aged 18 to 65 who received the Ad26.COV2.S COVID-19 vaccine or a placebo. CDR3 sequence reads: CAWDLGWPDTQYF. CDR3 in DNA: TGTGCCTGGGACTTGGGCTGGCCAGATACGCAGTATTTT.